The 3 T cell receptor beta chains in this list originate from one sample, sequenced in a study of pediatric ulcerative colitis. Libraries were prepared by immunoSEQ multiplex PCR; TCRdb keeps only in-frame clonotypes and omits some of them. The sample comprises roughly 70,000 clones, roughly nine tenths of which are singletons, and around 3% rests with the top ten. The sample comprised blood. The receptors originated from a boy aged 10-17 years with severe ulcerative colitis.

CDR3 nucleotide sequence: TGTGCCAGCAGTGGGGACAGGGGCTCGCAAGGGGGGTATGGCTACACCTTC. This translates into CASSGDRGSQGGYGYTF. The V gene is TRBV27, the J gene TRBJ1-2; TRBD1 aligns across 10 bases. The CDR3 runs to 17 residues. Germline V gene data show CDR1 as MNHEY and CDR2 as SMNVEV (reference sequence). Germline trimming cut 5 bases from V and 5 bases from J; bases unmatched to any gene: 14.

This chain uses TRBV4-1 with TRBJ2-3; the match to TRBD2 covers 12 bases. CDR1 and CDR2 (germline): MGHRA, YSYEKL. Trimming removed 4 bases from V and 3 bases from J; junction bases left unmatched: 5. This CDR3 has 16 residues. The CDR3 bases are TGCGCCAGCAGCCCTCGGACTAGCGGGGTAACAGATACGCAGTATTTT. It encodes CASSPRTSGVTDTQYF.

This clone was picked up one time. The chain has TRBV5-1 and TRBJ2-7; 7 bases agree with TRBD1. The CDR3 runs to 17 residues. Trimming cost V 4 bases and J 2 bases; bases outside gene matches: 15. Germline lookup yields CDR1 SGHRS and CDR2 YFSETQ. The CDR3 is CASSRRTKTGTAYEQYF. CDR3 DNA: TGCGCCAGCAGCCGTCGTACTAAAACCGGGACAGCCTACGAGCAGTACTTC.